These T cell receptor beta chains were read from a single sample in a study of cytomegalovirus exposure and HLA in healthy donors. Produced via immunoSEQ multiplex PCR; TCRdb's table is partial and in-frame only. The sample data list some 110,000 clones. Sequencing used PBMCs. The receptor source for this set is a man aged 30 to 45 in good health and CMV-seronegative. Both conserved end residues are part of each CDR3. Fields, in order: J gene, V gene, D gene, CDR3 protein, CDR3 DNA. The D gene is left open where the match is weak.

j_gene: TRBJ2-1; v_gene: TRBV11-2; d_gene: .; CDR3aa: CASSPRDEQFF; CDR3nt: TGTGCCAGCAGCCCACGGGATGAGCAGTTCTTC
j_gene: TRBJ2-2; v_gene: TRBV27; d_gene: .; CDR3aa: CASGTSMAGRRSGELFF; CDR3nt: TGTGCCAGCGGCACCTCAATGGCGGGGCGCCGGTCCGGGGAGCTGTTTTTT
j_gene: TRBJ2-1; v_gene: TRBV18; d_gene: .; CDR3aa: CASSPRLTARKSVGLDEQFF; CDR3nt: TGTGCCAGCTCACCCCGGCTGACGGCCCGGAAATCGGTGGGCCTCGATGAGCAGTTCTTC
j_gene: TRBJ2-4; v_gene: TRBV7-2; d_gene: TRBD2; CDR3aa: CASSTPGGLAKNIQYF; CDR3nt: TGTGCCAGCAGCACCCCGGGGGGACTCGCCAAAAACATTCAGTACTTC
j_gene: TRBJ2-3; v_gene: TRBV30; d_gene: .; CDR3aa: CAWSVGAGSTDTQYF; CDR3nt: TGTGCCTGGAGTGTAGGAGCAGGGAGCACAGATACGCAGTATTTT
j_gene: TRBJ2-7; v_gene: TRBV7-2; d_gene: TRBD2; CDR3aa: CASSLSASGFNEQYF; CDR3nt: TGTGCCAGCAGCTTATCGGCTAGCGGGTTCAACGAGCAGTACTTC
j_gene: TRBJ1-1; v_gene: TRBV27; d_gene: TRBD1; CDR3aa: CASSLWGQGVMNTEAFF; CDR3nt: TGTGCCAGCAGTTTATGGGGCCAGGGGGTGATGAACACTGAAGCTTTCTTT
j_gene: TRBJ1-4; v_gene: TRBV30; d_gene: TRBD1; CDR3aa: CAWIDPTGINEKLFF; CDR3nt: TGTGCCTGGATAGACCCGACAGGGATTAATGAAAAACTGTTTTTT
j_gene: TRBJ1-4; v_gene: TRBV19; d_gene: .; CDR3aa: CASSAIKGQTGEKLFF; CDR3nt: TGTGCCAGTAGTGCCATAAAGGGACAAACCGGCGAAAAACTGTTTTTT
j_gene: TRBJ1-2; v_gene: TRBV6-1; d_gene: .; CDR3aa: CASSEGGLFSYTF; CDR3nt: TGTGCCAGCAGTGAAGGGGGCTTATTTAGCTACACCTTC
j_gene: TRBJ1-4; v_gene: TRBV2; d_gene: .; CDR3aa: CASSSMAGDEKLFF; CDR3nt: TGTGCCAGCAGCTCGATGGCCGGGGATGAAAAACTGTTTTTT
j_gene: TRBJ2-5; v_gene: TRBV7-3; d_gene: TRBD2; CDR3aa: CASSLNGLAGKETQYF; CDR3nt: TGTGCCAGCAGCTTAAATGGGCTAGCGGGAAAAGAGACCCAGTACTTC
j_gene: TRBJ2-2; v_gene: TRBV27; d_gene: .; CDR3aa: CASRRPAGPGELFF; CDR3nt: TGTGCCAGCCGCCGGCCCGCAGGCCCCGGGGAGCTGTTTTTT
j_gene: TRBJ1-2; v_gene: TRBV10-3; d_gene: TRBD1; CDR3aa: CAISDTDRDGYTF; CDR3nt: TGTGCCATCAGTGATACGGACAGGGATGGCTACACCTTC
j_gene: TRBJ2-7; v_gene: TRBV9; d_gene: TRBD1; CDR3aa: CASSVEGGPYEQYF; CDR3nt: TGTGCCAGCAGCGTAGAAGGGGGCCCCTACGAGCAGTACTTC
j_gene: TRBJ2-7; v_gene: TRBV5-1; d_gene: TRBD2; CDR3aa: CASSLTSGTGWEQYF; CDR3nt: TGCGCCAGCAGCTTGACTAGCGGGACCGGTTGGGAGCAGTACTTC
j_gene: TRBJ2-2; v_gene: TRBV4-3; d_gene: .; CDR3aa: CASSQDTLFGELFF; CDR3nt: TGCGCCAGCAGCCAGGACACCCTCTTCGGAGAGCTGTTTTTT
j_gene: TRBJ2-2; v_gene: TRBV28; d_gene: .; CDR3aa: CASSFAGFPGELFF; CDR3nt: TGTGCCAGCAGTTTTGCGGGCTTTCCCGGGGAGCTGTTTTTT
j_gene: TRBJ2-3; v_gene: TRBV29-1; d_gene: TRBD2; CDR3aa: CSVERQRTSGDYTDTQYF; CDR3nt: TGCAGCGTTGAACGTCAGAGGACTAGCGGGGACTACACAGATACGCAGTATTTT
j_gene: TRBJ2-7; v_gene: TRBV9; d_gene: .; CDR3aa: CASSPGSSNYEQYF; CDR3nt: TGTGCCAGCAGCCCCGGGTCCTCCAATTACGAGCAGTACTTC
j_gene: TRBJ1-2; v_gene: TRBV5-4; d_gene: TRBD1; CDR3aa: CASSAEDRGLYGYTF; CDR3nt: TGTGCCAGCAGCGCCGAGGACAGGGGGCTCTATGGCTACACCTTC
j_gene: TRBJ2-6; v_gene: TRBV7-3; d_gene: TRBD1; CDR3aa: CASSLPGQANSGANVLTF; CDR3nt: TGTGCCAGCAGCCTCCCGGGACAGGCGAACTCTGGGGCCAACGTCCTGACTTTC
j_gene: TRBJ1-2; v_gene: TRBV10-3; d_gene: TRBD1; CDR3aa: CAAQTGQEGYGYTF; CDR3nt: TGTGCCGCGCAGACGGGACAGGAGGGCTATGGCTACACCTTC
j_gene: TRBJ2-3; v_gene: TRBV4-3; d_gene: TRBD2; CDR3aa: CASSQASGRPDTQYF; CDR3nt: TGCGCCAGCAGCCAAGCTAGCGGGCGTCCAGATACGCAGTATTTT